The T cell receptor beta chain under discussion was sequenced for a study of T cell responses to AZD1222 COVID-19 vaccine. A note on this clone: The antigen is undetermined.

Profiling relied on immunoSEQ multiplex PCR, and the TCRdb table lists in-frame clones only, not all of them. This sample carries 150,000 to 200,000 clones, 92% of them seen once, and the ten largest clones take 4% to 5.5%. Points from the study as a whole: CD4 TCRs linked to vaccination spanned spike, dominating at 160-218 and 743-854.

This TCR derives from an adult in good health. The input for sequencing was peripheral blood, taken on day 0 of MenACWY control vaccination.

CDR3 in DNA: TGTGCCAGCAGCTTCCACCAGGGGACCGAGCAGTACTTC. Residues: CASSFHQGTEQYF. The rearrangement links TRBV5-4 to TRBJ2-7, with TRBD1 as a possible D gene (6 bases). CDR1 is SGHNT and CDR2 is YYREEE in the germline V gene (reference sequence). This CDR3 is 13 amino acids long. Between the trimmed V and J ends, which lost 2 bases and 6 bases, there was a span of 12 bases.